A selection of T cell receptor beta chains follows, all from one sample in a study of T cells in Graves' hyperthyroidism and ophthalmopathy. One entry per CDR3 protein results from TCRdb running MiXCR on the multiplex PCR reads. This table has under 700,000 distinct CDR3 sequences, 40% to 55% appearing once. Material: peripheral blood or thyroid tissue (not recorded which). The source of these receptors is a woman younger than 35 with Graves' hyperthyroidism. Both conserved end residues are part of each CDR3. The D gene is left open where the match is weak. Clone size is not always given. Where it is, it says once, few, many or a class for expanded clones.

-,-,TRBJ2-7,TRBV29-1,TGCAGCGTTGAAGATGGGGGCCCCAGGAGCTCCTACGGGCAGTACTTC,CSVEDGGPRSSYGQYF
-,-,TRBJ1-2,TRBV15,TGTGCCACCAGACCCGCGGGGCCCAGGGACGGCTACACCTTC,CATRPAGPRDGYTF
-,TRBD1,TRBJ1-1,TRBV10-3,TGTGCCACCGGGACAGGGGAGTCCACTGAAGCTTTCTTT,CATGTGESTEAFF
many,-,TRBJ1-6,TRBV2,TGTGCCAGCAGCTGGGACGGCCGAAATTCACCCCTCCACTTT,CASSWDGRNSPLHF
-,TRBD2,TRBJ2-2,TRBV7-2,TGTGCCAGCAGCACTCTAGCGGGAGAGTGGTTTGGGGAGCTGTTTTTT,CASSTLAGEWFGELFF
-,-,TRBJ1-3,TRBV29-1,TGCAGCTTCCGGGACACCTTAAATTTT,CSFRDTLNF
-,TRBD2,TRBJ2-7,TRBV20-1,TGCAGTGCTAGGCCGGGACTAAACTCCTACGAGCAGTACTTC,CSARPGLNSYEQYF
-,TRBD1,TRBJ1-1,TRBV2,TGTGCCAGCAGTGAAGAGGGGGCAACTTTCTTT,CASSEEGATFF
few,-,TRBJ1-5,TRBV7-3,TGTGCCAGCAGCTTACTACAGCGCAATCAGCCCCAGCATTTT,CASSLLQRNQPQHF
many,-,TRBJ2-7,TRBV7-8,TGTGCCAGCAGCTTAGAGGGGACTTCCTACGAGCAGTACTTC,CASSLEGTSYEQYF
-,-,TRBJ2-5,TRBV7-9,TGTGCCAGCAGCCCGGGACACCAGAACTTC,CASSPGHQNF
few,TRBD1,TRBJ1-2,TRBV7-3,TGTGCCAGCAGCCTGACAGGGGGCGGCGGTTATGGCTACACCTTC,CASSLTGGGGYGYTF
many,-,TRBJ2-7,TRBV7-2,TGTGCCAGCAGCTCCTGGGGAGTGGTTGGCTACGAGCAGTACTTC,CASSSWGVVGYEQYF
-,-,TRBJ1-2,TRBV11-2,TGTGCCAGCAGGGCCAAGGGGTATGGCTACACCTTC,CASRAKGYGYTF
many,-,TRBJ2-7,TRBV7-7,TGTGCTAGCAGCTTAGCGCCAGGGTCCTACGAGCAGTACTTC,CASSLAPGSYEQYF
few,-,TRBJ1-4,TRBV20-1,TGCAGTGCTTTACAGGACCTGCGTGAAAAACTGTTTTTT,CSALQDLREKLFF
few,TRBD2,TRBJ2-5,TRBV9,TGTGCCAGCAGCGGCGGACTAGCGTGGAGGGAGACCCAGTACTTC,CASSGGLAWRETQYF
-,-,TRBJ2-2,TRBV7-3,TGTGCCAGCAGCTCCTCGCCGGGATGGGAGCTGTTTTTT,CASSSSPGWELFF
-,-,TRBJ1-5,TRBV9,TGTGCCAGCAGCGCAGAGTGGATTGAAGGGCCCCAGCATTTT,CASSAEWIEGPQHF
-,-,TRBJ2-7,TRBV6-4,TGTGCCAGCAGTTTGAGTGATACCAACGAGCAGTACTTC,CASSLSDTNEQYF
-,TRBD1,TRBJ2-7,TRBV4-1,TGCGCCAGCAGCCAAGATCGTGGTAGGGGGCTTGAGCAGTACTTC,CASSQDRGRGLEQYF
-,-,TRBJ2-2,TRBV15,TGTGCCACCAAGTTCGGTGTAGGAGAAACCGGGGAGCTGTTTTTT,CATKFGVGETGELFF
-,-,TRBJ1-5,TRBV19,TGTGCCAGTAGTATATGGGGGCGCGGCAATCAGCCCCAGCATTTT,CASSIWGRGNQPQHF
many,-,TRBJ1-5,TRBV12-3/TRBV12-4,TGTGCCAGCAGTCACCAGGCGGGGGGACAGCCCCAGCATTTT,CASSHQAGGQPQHF